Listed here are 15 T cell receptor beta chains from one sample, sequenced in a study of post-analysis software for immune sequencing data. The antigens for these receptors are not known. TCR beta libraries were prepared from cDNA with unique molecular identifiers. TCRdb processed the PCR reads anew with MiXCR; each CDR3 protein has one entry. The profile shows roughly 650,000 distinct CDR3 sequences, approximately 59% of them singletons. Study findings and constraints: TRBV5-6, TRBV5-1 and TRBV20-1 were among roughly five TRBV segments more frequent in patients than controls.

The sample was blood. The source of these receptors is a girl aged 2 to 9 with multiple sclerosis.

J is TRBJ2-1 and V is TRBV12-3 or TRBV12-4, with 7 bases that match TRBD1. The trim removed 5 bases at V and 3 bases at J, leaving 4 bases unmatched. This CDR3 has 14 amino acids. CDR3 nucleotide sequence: TGTGCCAGCAGTCCGGGACAGTACTACAATGAGCAGTTCTTC. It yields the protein CASSPGQYYNEQFF.

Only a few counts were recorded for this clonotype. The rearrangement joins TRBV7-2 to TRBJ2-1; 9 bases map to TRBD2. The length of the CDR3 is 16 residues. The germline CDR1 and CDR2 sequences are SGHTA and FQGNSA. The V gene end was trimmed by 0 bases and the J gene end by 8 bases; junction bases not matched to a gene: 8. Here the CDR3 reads CASSLAGGRVQYEQFF. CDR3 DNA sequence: TGTGCCAGCAGCTTAGCTGGCGGGAGGGTTCAGTATGAGCAGTTCTTC. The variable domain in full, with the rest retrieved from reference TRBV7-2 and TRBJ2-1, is GAGVSQSPSNKVTEKGKDVELRCDPISGHTALYWYRQSLGQGLEFLIYFQGNSAPDKSGLPSDRFSAERTGGSVSTLTIQRTQQEDSAVYLCASSLAGGRVQYEQFFGPGTRLTVL.

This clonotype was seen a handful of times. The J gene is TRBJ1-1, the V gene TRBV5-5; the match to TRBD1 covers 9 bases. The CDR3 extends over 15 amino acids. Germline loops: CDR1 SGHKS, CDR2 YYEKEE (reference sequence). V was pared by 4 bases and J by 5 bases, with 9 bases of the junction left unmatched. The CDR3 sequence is CASSHRLQGATEAFF. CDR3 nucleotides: TGTGCCAGCAGCCATCGCTTACAGGGGGCGACTGAAGCTTTCTTT.

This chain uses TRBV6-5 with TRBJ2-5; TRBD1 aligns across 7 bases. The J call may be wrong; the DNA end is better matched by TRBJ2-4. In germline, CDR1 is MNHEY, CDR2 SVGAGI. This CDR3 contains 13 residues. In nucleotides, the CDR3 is TGTGCCAGCAGTACAGGGGATGCGAACATTCAGTACTTC. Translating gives CASSTGDANIQYF.

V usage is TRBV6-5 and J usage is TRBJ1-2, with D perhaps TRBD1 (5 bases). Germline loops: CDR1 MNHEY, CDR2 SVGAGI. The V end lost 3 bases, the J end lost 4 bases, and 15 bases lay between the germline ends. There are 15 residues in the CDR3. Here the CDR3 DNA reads TGTGCCAGCAGTTATATAGGGGTGGGGGGCTATGGCTACACCTTC. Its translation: CASSYIGVGGYGYTF.

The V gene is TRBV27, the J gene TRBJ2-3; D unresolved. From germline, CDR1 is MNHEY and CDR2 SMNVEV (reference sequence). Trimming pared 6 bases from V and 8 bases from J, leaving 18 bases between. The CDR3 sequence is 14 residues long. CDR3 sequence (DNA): TGTGCCAGCAGCTCACTGGTGACTGCACGTACGCAGTATTTT. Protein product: CASSSLVTARTQYF.

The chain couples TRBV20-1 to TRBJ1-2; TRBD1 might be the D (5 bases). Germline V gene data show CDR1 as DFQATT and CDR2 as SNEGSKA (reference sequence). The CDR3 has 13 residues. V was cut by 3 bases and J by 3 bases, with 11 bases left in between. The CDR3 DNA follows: TGCAGTGCTAGGAGGGGACCCCACTATGGCTACACCTTC. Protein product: CSARRGPHYGYTF.

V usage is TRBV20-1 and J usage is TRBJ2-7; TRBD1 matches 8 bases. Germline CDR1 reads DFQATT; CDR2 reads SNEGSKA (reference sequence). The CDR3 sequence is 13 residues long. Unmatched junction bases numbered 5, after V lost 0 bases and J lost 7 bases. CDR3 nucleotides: TGCAGTGCTAGAGAGCCACAGGGGGGAGAGCAGTACTTC. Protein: CSAREPQGGEQYF.

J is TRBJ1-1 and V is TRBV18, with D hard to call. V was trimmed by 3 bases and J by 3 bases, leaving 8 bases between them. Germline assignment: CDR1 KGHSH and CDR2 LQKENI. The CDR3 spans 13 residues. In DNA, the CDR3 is TGTGCCAGCTCACCGGGAGGGCACACTGAAGCTTTCTTT. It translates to CASSPGGHTEAFF.

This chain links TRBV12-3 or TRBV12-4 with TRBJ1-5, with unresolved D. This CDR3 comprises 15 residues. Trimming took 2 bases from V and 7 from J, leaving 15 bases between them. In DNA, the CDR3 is TGTGCCAGCAGTTTATCGGACGGAGGAAGGCAGCCCCAGCATTTT. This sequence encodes CASSLSDGGRQPQHF.

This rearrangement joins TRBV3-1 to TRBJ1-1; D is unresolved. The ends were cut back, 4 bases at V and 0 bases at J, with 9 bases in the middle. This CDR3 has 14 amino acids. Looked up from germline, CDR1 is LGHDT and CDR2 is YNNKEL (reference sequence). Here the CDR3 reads CASSPDSLNTEAFF. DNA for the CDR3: TGTGCCAGCAGCCCTGACTCCCTGAACACTGAAGCTTTCTTT.

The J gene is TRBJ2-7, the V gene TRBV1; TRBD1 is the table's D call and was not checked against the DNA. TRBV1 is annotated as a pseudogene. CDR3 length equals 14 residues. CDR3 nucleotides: TGCACCAGCAGCCAAGATCTGACAGCAAGCGAGCAGTACTTC. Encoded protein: CTSSQDLTASEQYF.

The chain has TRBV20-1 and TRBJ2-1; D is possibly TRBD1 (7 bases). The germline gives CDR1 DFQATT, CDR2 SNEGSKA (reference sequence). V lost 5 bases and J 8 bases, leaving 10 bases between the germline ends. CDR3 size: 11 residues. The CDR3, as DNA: TGCAGTGCTCAGGGGGGCGATGAGCAGTTCTTC. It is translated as CSAQGGDEQFF.

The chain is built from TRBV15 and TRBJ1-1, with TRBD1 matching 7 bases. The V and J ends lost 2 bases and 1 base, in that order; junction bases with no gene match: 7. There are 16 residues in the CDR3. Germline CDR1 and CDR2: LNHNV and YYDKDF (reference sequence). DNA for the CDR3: TGTGCCACCAGCAGATCCGACAGGGTGTGGAACACTGAAGCTTTCTTT. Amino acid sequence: CATSRSDRVWNTEAFF.

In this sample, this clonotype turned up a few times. The CDR3 nucleotides read TGCAGCGTTAGTTCAAGCTCCTACGAGCAGTACTTC. Translating gives CSVSSSSYEQYF. The chain is built from TRBV29-1 and TRBJ2-7; D remains unclear. Trimming removed 5 bases from V and 0 bases from J, with 8 bases in between. From germline, CDR1 is SQVTM and CDR2 ANQGSEA. There are 12 residues in the CDR3.